The entry below describes one T cell receptor (beta chain). RNA in amounts of 0.5 to 1 ug was reverse transcribed with random hexamers. Amplification of the TCR beta CDR3 was carried out by immunoSEQ multiplex PCR, which spanned a total of 54 Vbeta and 13 Jbeta segments. From the immunoSEQ multiplex PCR reads, TCRdb called clonotypes with MiXCR, one entry per CDR3 protein. Among about 140,000 distinct CDR3 sequences listed, about 95% were seen once. This entry belongs to a study of CD8 T cells in Susac syndrome. This CDR3 comprises 14 residues. Germline trimming cut 4 bases from V and 6 bases from J; bases unmatched to any gene: 4. Germline assignment: CDR1 SGDLS and CDR2 YYNGEE.

The V call is TRBV9, the J call TRBJ2-2; 9 bases match TRBD1. The sample consisted of CD4+ T cells from PBMCs. This clonotype originated in a human donor with Susac syndrome. The CDR3 loop is CASSPGQGAGELFF. The CDR3 nucleotides are TGTGCCAGCAGCCCGGGACAGGGCGCCGGGGAGCTGTTTTTT.